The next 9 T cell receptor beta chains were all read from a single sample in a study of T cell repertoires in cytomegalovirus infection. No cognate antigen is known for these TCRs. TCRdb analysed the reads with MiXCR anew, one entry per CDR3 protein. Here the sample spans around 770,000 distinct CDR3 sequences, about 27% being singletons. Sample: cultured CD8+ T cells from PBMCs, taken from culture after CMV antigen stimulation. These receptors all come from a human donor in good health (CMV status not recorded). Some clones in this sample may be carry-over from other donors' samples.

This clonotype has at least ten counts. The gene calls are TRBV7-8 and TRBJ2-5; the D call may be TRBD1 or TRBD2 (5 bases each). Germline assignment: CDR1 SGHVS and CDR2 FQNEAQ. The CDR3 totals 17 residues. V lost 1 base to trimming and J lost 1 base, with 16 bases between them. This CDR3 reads CASSLVGVIWGQETQYF. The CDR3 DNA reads TGTGCCAGCAGCTTAGTGGGGGTAATATGGGGCCAAGAGACCCAGTACTTC.

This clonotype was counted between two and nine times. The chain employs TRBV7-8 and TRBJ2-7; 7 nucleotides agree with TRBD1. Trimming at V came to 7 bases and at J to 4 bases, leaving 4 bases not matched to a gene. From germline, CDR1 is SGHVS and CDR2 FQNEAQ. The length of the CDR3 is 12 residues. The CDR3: CASTPDRYEQYF. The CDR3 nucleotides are TGTGCCAGCACCCCGGACAGGTACGAGCAGTACTTC.

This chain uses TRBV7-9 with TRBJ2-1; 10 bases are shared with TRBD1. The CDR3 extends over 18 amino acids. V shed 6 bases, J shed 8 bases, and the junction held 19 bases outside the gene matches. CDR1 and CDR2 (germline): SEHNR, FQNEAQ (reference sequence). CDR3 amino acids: CASRPFSTGTGARHEQFF. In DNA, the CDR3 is TGTGCCAGCAGACCCTTCTCGACCGGGACAGGGGCCCGACATGAGCAGTTCTTC.

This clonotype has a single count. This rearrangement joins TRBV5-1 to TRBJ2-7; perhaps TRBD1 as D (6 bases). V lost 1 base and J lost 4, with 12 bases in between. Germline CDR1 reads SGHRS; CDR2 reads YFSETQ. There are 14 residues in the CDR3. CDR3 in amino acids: CASSLTVRGYEQYV. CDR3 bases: TGCGCCAGCAGCTTGACGGTTAGGGGGTACGAGCAGTACGTC.

The CDR3 is CASSESLAGTETQYF. The CDR3, as DNA: TGTGCCAGCAGTGAATCCCTAGCGGGGACAGAGACCCAGTACTTC. The V and J genes are TRBV6-1 and TRBJ2-5; TRBD2 agrees at 9 bases. Trimming took 2 bases from V and 4 from J; bases not matched to a gene: 5. CDR3 length equals 15 residues. Germline V gene sequence: CDR1 MNHNS, CDR2 SASEGT.

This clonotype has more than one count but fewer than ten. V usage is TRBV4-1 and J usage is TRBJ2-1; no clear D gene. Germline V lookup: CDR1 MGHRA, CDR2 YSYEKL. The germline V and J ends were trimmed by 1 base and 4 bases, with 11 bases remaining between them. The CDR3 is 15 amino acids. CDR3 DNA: TGCGCCAGCAGCCAAGCCCCCGACGGTTACAATGAGCAGTTCTTC. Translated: CASSQAPDGYNEQFF.

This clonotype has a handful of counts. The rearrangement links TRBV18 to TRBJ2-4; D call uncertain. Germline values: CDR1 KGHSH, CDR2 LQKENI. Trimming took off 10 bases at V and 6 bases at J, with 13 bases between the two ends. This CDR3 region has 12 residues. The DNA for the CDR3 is TGTGCCACCTCCGGGTGGGGAAACATTCAGTACTTC. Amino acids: CATSGWGNIQYF.

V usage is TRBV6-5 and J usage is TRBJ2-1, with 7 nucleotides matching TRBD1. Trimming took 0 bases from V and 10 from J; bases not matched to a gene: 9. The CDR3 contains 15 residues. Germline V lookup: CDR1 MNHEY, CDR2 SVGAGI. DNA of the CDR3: TGTGCCAGCAGTTACTCGACAGGGAGTAGGGAAGAGCAGTTCTTC. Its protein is CASSYSTGSREEQFF.

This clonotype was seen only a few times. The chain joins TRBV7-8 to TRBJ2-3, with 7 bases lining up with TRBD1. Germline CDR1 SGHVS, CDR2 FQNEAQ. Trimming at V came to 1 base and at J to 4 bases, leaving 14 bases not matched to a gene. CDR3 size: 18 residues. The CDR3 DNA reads TGTGCCAGCAGCTTAGATATGAGAGGGGGCCGCAGCGCAGATACGCAGTATTTT. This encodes CASSLDMRGGRSADTQYF. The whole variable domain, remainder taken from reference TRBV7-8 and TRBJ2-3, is GAGVSQSPRYKVAKRGQDVALRCDPISGHVSLFWYQQALGQGPEFLTYFQNEAQLDKSGLPSDRFFAERPEGSVSTLKIQRTQQEDSAVYLCASSLDMRGGRSADTQYFGPGTRLTVL.